The 20 T cell receptor beta chains below were found in one sample sequenced in a study of control samples from healthy donors and cancer patients. Data came from immunoSEQ multiplex PCR; TCRdb stores just in-frame clones and leaves some out. The profile shows fewer than 90,000 clones, approximately 90% of them singletons. Sequenced: PBMCs. These receptors were collected from a woman aged 55-69 years with head and neck cancer.

The chain recombines TRBV7-6 with TRBJ1-4; tentatively, D is TRBD1 (6 bases). Trimming left V 3 bases short and J 0 bases short, with 8 bases between. The CDR3 length is 15 residues. Per the germline V gene, CDR1 is SGHVS and CDR2 is FNYEAQ. CDR3 protein: CASSLGAATNEKLFF. Written as DNA, the CDR3 is TGTGCCAGCAGCTTGGGGGCCGCAACTAATGAAAAACTGTTTTTT.

This sequence joins TRBV27 and TRBJ1-1; D perhaps matches TRBD1 (5 bases). Per germline, CDR1 MNHEY and CDR2 SMNVEV (reference sequence). This CDR3 region has 11 residues. V lost 7 bases and J 3 bases, leaving 6 bases between the germline ends. CDR3 loop: CASTGYTEAFF. In DNA form, the CDR3 reads TGTGCCAGCACAGGGTACACTGAAGCTTTCTTT.

This clone was detected only a few times. The chain is built from TRBV6-1 and TRBJ1-2; no reliable D call. Deletions cut 0 bases from V and 1 base from J, with 6 bases between. From germline, CDR1 is MNHNS and CDR2 SASEGT. CDR3 length equals 14 residues. In nucleotides, the CDR3 is TGTGCCAGCAGTGAAGCAGGGATTAACTATGGCTACACCTTC. Residues: CASSEAGINYGYTF.

This sequence joins TRBV6-4 and TRBJ2-1; 9 bases align to TRBD2. The CDR3 sequence is 15 residues long. After removal of 0 bases from V and 3 bases from J, the junction contained 0 bases not matched to a gene. Germline values: CDR1 MRHNA, CDR2 SNTAGT. The CDR3 sequence: CASSDSSGSYNEQFF. The CDR3 DNA follows: TGTGCCAGCAGTGACTCTAGCGGGAGCTACAATGAGCAGTTCTTC.

This chain uses TRBV3-1 (or the pseudogene TRBV3-2) with TRBJ2-7, with a tentative D call TRBD2 (6 bases). This CDR3 is built from 14 residues. V lost 3 bases, J lost 3 bases, and 12 bases lay in between. In germline, CDR1 is LGHDT, CDR2 YNNKEL (reference sequence). This CDR3 reads CASSHGGGIYEQYF. The CDR3 nucleotides read TGTGCCAGCAGCCACGGGGGTGGGATCTACGAGCAGTACTTC.

The chain couples TRBV6-2 or TRBV6-3 to TRBJ2-5, with 8 bases lining up with TRBD1. Germline lookup yields CDR1 MNHEY and CDR2 SVGEGT. This CDR3 is 16 amino acids long. The V and J ends lost 2 bases and 5 bases, in that order; junction bases with no gene match: 10. The DNA for the CDR3 is TGTGCCAGCAGTTACGGGAAGCAGGGGGCCGAGGAGACCCAGTACTTC. This gives the protein CASSYGKQGAEETQYF.

This clone was counted a single time. CDR3 DNA sequence: TGCGCCAGCAGCCAAGGGACAGGGCGATTAAATTCACCCCTCCACTTT. It is translated as CASSQGTGRLNSPLHF. The rearrangement uses TRBV4-1 and TRBJ1-6; 8 bases fit TRBD1. V gave up 1 base and J gave up 7 bases; unmatched junction bases: 6. Per germline, CDR1 MGHRA and CDR2 YSYEKL. CDR3 length equals 16 residues.

In its sample, this clone was seen once. The gene calls are TRBV3-1 (or the pseudogene TRBV3-2) and TRBJ2-3, with D unresolved. Germline loops: CDR1 LGHDT, CDR2 YNNKEL (reference sequence). Trimming removed 5 bases from V and 4 bases from J, with 10 bases in between. The CDR3 contains 13 residues. The DNA of the CDR3 is TGTGCCAGCAGCGTACCTTGGGCAGATACGCAGTATTTT. This sequence encodes CASSVPWADTQYF.

The V and J genes are TRBV3-1 (or the pseudogene TRBV3-2) and TRBJ2-7, with 13 bases that match TRBD2. The V gene end was trimmed by 6 bases and the J gene end by 5 bases; junction bases not matched to a gene: 7. Germline V gene data show CDR1 as LGHDT and CDR2 as YNNKEL (reference sequence). The CDR3 extends over 15 amino acids. The DNA for the CDR3 is TGTGCCAGCAGGGGTACCGGGACTAGCGGGAACGAGCAGTACTTC. As protein: CASRGTGTSGNEQYF.

The chain is built from TRBV5-1 and TRBJ2-3, with D possibly TRBD2 on 5 matching bases. V lost 4 bases to trimming and J lost 2 bases, with 20 bases between them. The CDR3 is 17 amino acids. Germline V gene lookup returns CDR1 SGHRS and CDR2 YFSETQ. The CDR3 DNA reads as TGCGCCAGCAGCCTAAAGGGCAGCGGATCAGCCACAGATACGCAGTATTTT. This encodes CASSLKGSGSATDTQYF.

V gene TRBV27 combines with J gene TRBJ2-6; no reliable D call. Per germline, CDR1 MNHEY and CDR2 SMNVEV (reference sequence). V lost 3 bases and J lost 0, with 3 bases in between. The CDR3 sequence is 14 residues long. The CDR3 protein is CASSLLSGANVLTF. The DNA for the CDR3 is TGTGCCAGCAGTTTGCTCTCTGGGGCCAACGTCCTGACTTTC.

The chain uses TRBV5-4 and TRBJ2-5; D unclear. Germline V gene data show CDR1 as SGHNT and CDR2 as YYREEE (reference sequence). The CDR3 contains 13 residues. V lost 4 bases to trimming and J lost 0 bases, with 7 bases between them. CDR3 region: CASSLPYQETQYF. The CDR3 DNA is TGTGCCAGCAGCCTCCCTTACCAAGAGACCCAGTACTTC.

The sample holds a few counts of this clone. This sequence joins TRBV9 and TRBJ1-5; D is unclear. Between the trimmed V and J ends, which lost 0 bases and 6 bases, there was a span of 10 bases. The CDR3 runs to 14 residues. Looked up from germline, CDR1 is SGDLS and CDR2 is YYNGEE. The CDR3 spells CASSVGSQGQPQHF. In nucleotides, the CDR3 is TGTGCCAGCAGCGTAGGTTCACAAGGTCAGCCCCAGCATTTT. Full variable domain (rest looked up from reference TRBV9 and TRBJ1-5): DSGVTQTPKHLITATGQRVTLRCSPRSGDLSVYWYQQSLDQGLQFLIQYYNGEERAKGNILERFSAQQFPDLHSELNLSSLELGDSALYFCASSVGSQGQPQHFGDGTRLSIL.

This clone was detected a few times. For the CDR3, the DNA is TGTGGCGGACAGCGGGGGGCCGGGGAGCTGTTTTTT. This sequence encodes CGGQRGAGELFF. The gene calls are TRBV30 and TRBJ2-2; TRBD2 matches 9 bases. This CDR3 is 12 amino acids long. Per germline, CDR1 GTSNPN and CDR2 SVGIG (reference sequence). Full variable domain (remainder filled in from reference TRBV30 and TRBJ2-2): SQTIHQWPATLVQPVGSPLSLECTVEGTSNPNLYWYRQAAGRGLQLLFYSVGIGQISSEVPQNLSASRPQDRQFILSSKKLLLSDSGFYLCGGQRGAGELFFGEGSRLTVL.

As for this clone: Germline is not matched at one junction end, which may reflect a read error. The chain has TRBV5-1 and TRBJ2-1, with D perhaps given as TRBD1 or TRBD2 (5 bases each). Germline V CDR1 and CDR2: SGHRS, YFSETQ. CDR3 size: 14 residues. The CDR3 DNA reads as TGCGCCAGCAGTTTGGTTGGGGGAGTTGTTGAGCAGTTCTTC. This gives the protein CASSLVGGVVEQFF. Supplemented by reference TRBV5-1 and TRBJ2-1, the full variable domain reads KAGVTQTPRYLIKTRGQQVTLSCSPISGHRSVSWYQQTPGQGLQFLFEYFSETQRNKGNFPGRFSGRQFSNSRSEMNVSTLELGDSALYLCASSLVGGVVEQFFGPGTRLTVL.

The chain employs TRBV3-1 (or the pseudogene TRBV3-2) and TRBJ1-3; D is unclear. With 4 bases removed from V and 2 bases from J, the gap between germline ends came to 12 bases. Looked up from germline, CDR1 is LGHDT and CDR2 is YNNKEL (reference sequence). This CDR3 region has 15 residues. DNA for the CDR3: TGTGCCAGCAGCCCTCGTCCTGGACCTGGAAACACCATATATTTT. Its protein is CASSPRPGPGNTIYF.

This clone was seen only once. This chain joins TRBV4-2 and TRBJ2-2, with TRBD1 identical over 9 bases. The germline CDR1 and CDR2 sequences are LGHNA and YNFKEQ. This CDR3 spans 15 amino acids. V trimming: 3 bases; J trimming: 8 bases; junction bases outside the gene matches: 7. CDR3 nucleotides: TGTGCCAGCAGCCAGTCCGGGACAGGGATTGGGGAGCTGTTTTTT. It encodes CASSQSGTGIGELFF.

This chain links TRBV20-1 with TRBJ2-3; maybe TRBD2 (6 bases). Deletions cut 3 bases from V and 5 bases from J, with 15 bases between. CDR1 is DFQATT, CDR2 SNEGSKA, per germline (reference sequence). The CDR3 consists of 14 residues. The CDR3 sequence: CSASPGSRLDTQYF. The CDR3 DNA reads as TGCAGTGCTAGTCCCGGGAGTAGGTTAGATACGCAGTATTTT.

The chain combines TRBV4-2 with TRBJ2-2, with TRBD2 matching 11 bases. The V segment lost 2 bases and the J segment 5 bases; nucleotides outside the gene matches: 7. This CDR3 contains 17 residues. Germline V gene sequence: CDR1 LGHNA, CDR2 YNFKEQ. The CDR3 loop reads CASSQLTSGRFTGELFF. In DNA form, the CDR3 reads TGTGCCAGCAGCCAACTAACTAGCGGGAGATTTACCGGGGAGCTGTTTTTT.

This chain links TRBV12-3 or TRBV12-4 with TRBJ2-7; D remains ambiguous. Trimming removed 3 bases from V and 7 bases from J, with 13 bases in between. The CDR3 loop spans 13 amino acids. Here the CDR3 DNA reads TGTGCCAGCAGTTTTGGCCAGGTTGGGGAGCAGTACTTC. Its protein product is CASSFGQVGEQYF.